This T cell receptor beta chain was identified in a study of OX40 agonist ivuxolimab in advanced cancers. The overall study: Ivuxolimab, which is an agonistic anti-OX40 (CD134) antibody, was administered to the patients. Dose-escalation patients suffered from hepatocellular carcinoma, melanoma, renal cell or head and neck cancer.

Findings and limits, study-wide: Averaging showed that CD8+ T cells had more expanded clones than CD4+ did. Among the least clonally expanded were partial responders at 0.1-3.0 mg/kg.

Details on this clone: Its specificity is unknown. The conserved closing phenylalanine or tryptophan is absent in this CDR3, likely reflecting a read error. Because the CDR3's place on the DNA is in doubt, the DNA is left out and the CDR3 is given as listed by TCRdb.

Data came from immunoSEQ multiplex PCR; TCRdb stores just in-frame clones and leaves some out. The sample has 50,000 or so clones, approximately 89% seen once; the top ten hold roughly 6%. The CDR3 is 12 residues long, counting both termini. The germline V gene has CDR1 MGHRA and CDR2 YSYEKL. The sequences come from CD4+ or CD8+ T cells sorted from blood, collected in a trial of the OX40 agonist ivuxolimab. The chain is built from TRBV4-1 and TRBJ1-5; the table gives TRBD1 as D, unverified against the DNA. The origin of this receptor is an adult with an advanced solid tumor such as melanoma, head and neck, liver or kidney cancer. CDR3 sequence reads: CASSQDGTVPTN.